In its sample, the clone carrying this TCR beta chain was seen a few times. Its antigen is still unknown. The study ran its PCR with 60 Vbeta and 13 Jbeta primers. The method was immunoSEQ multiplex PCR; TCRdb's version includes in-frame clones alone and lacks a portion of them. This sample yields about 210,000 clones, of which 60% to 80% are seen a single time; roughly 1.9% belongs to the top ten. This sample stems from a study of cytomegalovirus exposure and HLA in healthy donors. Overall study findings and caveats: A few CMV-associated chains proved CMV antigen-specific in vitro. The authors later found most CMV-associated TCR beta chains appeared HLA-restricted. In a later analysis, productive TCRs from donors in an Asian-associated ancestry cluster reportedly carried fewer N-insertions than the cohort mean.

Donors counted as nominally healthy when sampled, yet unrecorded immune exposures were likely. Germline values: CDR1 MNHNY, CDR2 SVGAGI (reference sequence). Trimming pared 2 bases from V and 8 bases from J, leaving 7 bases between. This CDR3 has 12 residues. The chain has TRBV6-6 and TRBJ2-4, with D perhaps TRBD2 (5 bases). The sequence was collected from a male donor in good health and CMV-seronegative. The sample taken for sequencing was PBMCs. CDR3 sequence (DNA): TGTGCCAGCAGTTACGAACTAGACATTCAGTACTTC. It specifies CASSYELDIQYF.